What follows are 7 T cell receptor beta chains derived from one specimen sequenced in a study of TIL therapy for anti-PD-1-resistant metastatic lung cancer (TCRdb year 2021). TCR beta CDR3 regions were amplified from genomic DNA by bias-controlled multiplex PCR with the immunoSEQ v3 hsTCRB kit. The immuneACCESS repertoire file appears here via TCRdb, limited to in-frame rearrangements. These files lack a portion of the clones; in checked studies, under half of the deficit traces to unresolved V genes, and the cause of the others is not known. For this sample there are around 15,000 clones; over 65% appear just once. About 35% of the sample goes to the ten largest clones. The meaning of the sample's time point label: pre-treatment sample, taken before nivolumab and TIL therapy. The sequenced sample was blood, obtained at baseline. The receptors stem from a person between 25 and 80 years old with non-small cell lung cancer.

This clone is a singleton in its sample. The chain couples TRBV7-2 to TRBJ1-5; possibly TRBD1 for D (5 bases). Deletions cut 3 bases from V and 6 bases from J, with 12 bases between. CDR1 is SGHTA and CDR2 is FQGNSA in the germline V gene. The CDR3 length is 14 residues. In nucleotides, the CDR3 is TGTGCCAGCAGCTTGGGGGTCTGGAGTCAGCCCCAGCATTTT. This translates into CASSLGVWSQPQHF.

The genes are TRBV4-2 and TRBJ1-1; perhaps TRBD1 as D (5 bases). Trimming removed 1 base from V and 0 bases from J, with 6 bases in between. In germline, CDR1 is LGHNA, CDR2 YNFKEQ. The length of the CDR3 is 14 residues. The CDR3 is CASSQGQLNTEAFF. The CDR3 nucleotides read TGTGCCAGCAGCCAAGGACAGCTGAACACTGAAGCTTTCTTT.

The V gene is TRBV6-5, the J gene TRBJ2-4; the D gene is possibly TRBD1 (6 bases). This CDR3 comprises 14 residues. From germline, CDR1 is MNHEY and CDR2 SVGAGI. The germline V and J ends were trimmed by 2 bases and 5 bases, with 10 bases remaining between them. The CDR3 here is CASSYRRGENIQYF. CDR3 sequence (DNA): TGTGCCAGCAGTTACCGCAGGGGCGAAAACATTCAGTACTTC.

This chain joins TRBV2 and TRBJ1-5; TRBD1 agrees at 7 bases. This CDR3 contains 14 residues. Looked up from germline, CDR1 is SNHLY and CDR2 is FYNNEI. The V segment lost 8 bases and the J segment 6 bases; nucleotides outside the gene matches: 10. The CDR3 region is CASAQGFAGQPQHF. DNA for the CDR3: TGTGCCAGCGCACAGGGGTTCGCGGGTCAGCCCCAGCATTTT.

This chain links TRBV7-9 with TRBJ1-2, with 11 nucleotides matching TRBD1. Trimming removed 3 bases from V and 4 bases from J; junction bases left unmatched: 4. From germline, CDR1 is SEHNR and CDR2 FQNEAQ (reference sequence). This CDR3 is built from 15 residues. The CDR3 region is CASSLDRGPGYGYTF. For the CDR3, the DNA is TGTGCCAGCAGCTTGGACAGGGGGCCAGGCTATGGCTACACCTTC.

This clone has a handful of counts. The V gene is TRBV9, the J gene TRBJ1-1; D call uncertain. The V end was cut by 0 bases, the J end by 7 bases, with 10 bases between. The CDR3 contains 13 residues. In germline, CDR1 is SGDLS, CDR2 YYNGEE. CDR3 coding DNA: TGTGCCAGCAGCGTAGCTCGGTACAGTGAAGCTTTCTTT. It translates to CASSVARYSEAFF.

The chain couples TRBV5-1 to TRBJ2-5, with D perhaps matching TRBD2 (6 bases). The CDR3 has 16 amino acids. Germline CDR1 SGHRS, CDR2 YFSETQ. The ends were cut back, 4 bases at V and 5 bases at J, with 21 bases in the middle. CDR3 DNA: TGCGCCAGCAGCGGAGGGACCTCCGGCGGGTGGGAGACCCAGTACTTC. Its translation is CASSGGTSGGWETQYF.